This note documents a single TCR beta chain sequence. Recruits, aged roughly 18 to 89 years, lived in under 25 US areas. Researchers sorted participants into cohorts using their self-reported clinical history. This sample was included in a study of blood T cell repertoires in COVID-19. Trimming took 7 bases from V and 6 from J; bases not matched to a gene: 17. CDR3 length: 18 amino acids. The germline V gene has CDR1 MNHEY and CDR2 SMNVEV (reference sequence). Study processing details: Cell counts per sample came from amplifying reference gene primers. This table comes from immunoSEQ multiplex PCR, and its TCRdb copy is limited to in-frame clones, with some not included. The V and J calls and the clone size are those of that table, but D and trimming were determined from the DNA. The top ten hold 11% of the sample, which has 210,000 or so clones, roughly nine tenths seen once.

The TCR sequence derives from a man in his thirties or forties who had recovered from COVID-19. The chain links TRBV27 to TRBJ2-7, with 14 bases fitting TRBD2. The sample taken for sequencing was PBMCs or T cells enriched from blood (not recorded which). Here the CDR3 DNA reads TGTGCCAGCACTTGGAAGGGGACTAGCGGGAGAACTGTAAGCGAGCAGTACTTC. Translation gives CASTWKGTSGRTVSEQYF.